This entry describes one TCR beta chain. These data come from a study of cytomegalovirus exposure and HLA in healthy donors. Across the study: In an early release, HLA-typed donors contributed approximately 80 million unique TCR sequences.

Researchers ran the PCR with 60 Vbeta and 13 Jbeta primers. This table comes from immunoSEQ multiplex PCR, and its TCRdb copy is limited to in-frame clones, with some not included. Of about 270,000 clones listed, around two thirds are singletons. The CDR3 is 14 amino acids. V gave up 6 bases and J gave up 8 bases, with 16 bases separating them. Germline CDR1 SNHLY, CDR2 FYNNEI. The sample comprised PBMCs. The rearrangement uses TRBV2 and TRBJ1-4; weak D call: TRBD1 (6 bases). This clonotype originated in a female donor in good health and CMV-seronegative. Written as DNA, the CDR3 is TGTGCCAGCAGCCCCTGGGGGCAGGTGGAAAAACTGTTTTTT. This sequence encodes CASSPWGQVEKLFF.